This T cell receptor (beta chain) was recorded in a study of beta chain features in type 1 diabetes. Study findings and constraints: The naive, central memory and Treg TCRB repertoires showed an apparent similarity that was greater among patients than among healthy donors.

This clone was detected many times. Its antigen remains unidentified. The CDR3 contains 18 residues. The germline V gene has CDR1 LGHNA and CDR2 YSLEER. Trimming pared 0 bases from V and 2 bases from J, leaving 18 bases between. Expressed TCRB transcripts got sequenced, as all isolated RNA was reverse transcribed. Repertoires were generated with immunoSEQ multiplex PCR, while TCRdb's copy carries only in-frame clones and drops some. The sample has under 250,000 clones, about a tenth seen once. Input material: central memory CD4+ T cells from blood. The TCR comes from a young man in good health. The chain uses TRBV4-3 and TRBJ2-3; D unclear. CDR3 in DNA: TGCGCCAGCAGCCAAGATCATCTCGTAAGCGCTCCCACAGATACGCAGTATTTT. Its protein is CASSQDHLVSAPTDTQYF.